The 5 T cell receptor beta chains in this list originate from one sample, sequenced in a study of cytomegalovirus exposure and HLA in healthy donors. The PCR contained 60 Vbeta and 13 Jbeta primers. Produced via immunoSEQ multiplex PCR; TCRdb's table is partial and in-frame only. The sample holds tens of thousands of clones, around nine tenths seen once. Input material: PBMCs. The receptor source for this set is a man aged 25-40 years in good health and CMV-seropositive.

The genes are TRBV29-1 and TRBJ2-3, with 11 bases lining up with TRBD1. After removal of 0 bases from V and 8 bases from J, the junction contained 7 bases not matched to a gene. CDR1 and CDR2 (germline): SQVTM, ANQGSEA. The CDR3 is 15 residues long. The CDR3 DNA reads as TGCAGCGTTGAAGATGGGACAGGGGGTTGGGGTACGCAGTATTTT. It yields the protein CSVEDGTGGWGTQYF.

The chain links TRBV4-1 to TRBJ1-5; D remains ambiguous. CDR3 length: 17 residues. V lost 1 base and J 2 bases, leaving 15 bases between the germline ends. Germline V lookup: CDR1 MGHRA, CDR2 YSYEKL. The CDR3 protein is CASSQGVYGVRNQPQHF. In nucleotides, the CDR3 is TGCGCCAGCAGCCAAGGAGTGTACGGGGTTCGCAATCAGCCCCAGCATTTT.

The gene calls are TRBV5-1 and TRBJ2-5; 14 nucleotides match TRBD2. The V and J ends lost 0 bases and 4 bases, in that order; junction bases with no gene match: 8. Germline V gives CDR1 SGHRS, CDR2 YFSETQ. This CDR3 region has 18 residues. CDR3 coding DNA: TGCGCCAGCAGCTTGGCCGGGACTAGCGGGAGCGGAAGAGAGACCCAGTACTTC. The encoded protein is CASSLAGTSGSGRETQYF.

The CDR3 loop reads CASSLGAGARFF. CDR3 sequence (DNA): TGCGCCAGCAGCTTGGGGGCGGGAGCTCGGTTCTTC. The chain recombines TRBV5-1 with TRBJ2-1; 7 positions match TRBD2. Trimming removed 0 bases from V and 15 bases from J; junction bases left unmatched: 6. CDR3 length: 12 residues. Germline CDR1 SGHRS, CDR2 YFSETQ.

V and J are TRBV4-1 and TRBJ2-1; 9 nucleotides line up with TRBD2. The germline gives CDR1 MGHRA, CDR2 YSYEKL. The CDR3 is 16 amino acids. With 1 base clipped from V and 8 bases from J, the junction kept 9 bases outside the gene matches. The chain's CDR3 is CASSQVYSGSMYEQFF. In DNA, the CDR3 is TGCGCCAGCAGCCAAGTTTATAGCGGGAGTATGTATGAGCAGTTCTTC.